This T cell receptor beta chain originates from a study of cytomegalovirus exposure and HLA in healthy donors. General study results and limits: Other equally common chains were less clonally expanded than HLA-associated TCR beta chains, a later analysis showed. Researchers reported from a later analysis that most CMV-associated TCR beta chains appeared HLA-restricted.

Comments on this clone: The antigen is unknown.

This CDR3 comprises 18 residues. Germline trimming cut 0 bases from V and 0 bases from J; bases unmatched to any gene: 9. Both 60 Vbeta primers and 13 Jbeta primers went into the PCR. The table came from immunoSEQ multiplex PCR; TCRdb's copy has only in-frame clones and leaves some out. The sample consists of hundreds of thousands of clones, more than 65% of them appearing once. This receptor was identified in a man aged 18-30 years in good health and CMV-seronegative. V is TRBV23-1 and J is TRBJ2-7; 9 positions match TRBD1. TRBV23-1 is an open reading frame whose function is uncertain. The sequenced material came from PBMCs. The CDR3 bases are TGCGCCAGCAGTCAATCCCGCCACAGGGACAGGGACTCCTACGAGCAGTACTTC. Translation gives CASSQSRHRDRDSYEQYF.